The 25 T cell receptor beta chains reported below all come from one sample, sequenced in a study of CD8+ T cells in alopecia areata. The treatment here: oral pan-JAK inhibitor, 5-10 mg twice daily. Sequencing relied on a cDNA template that was reverse transcribed from extracted RNA. This table comes from immunoSEQ multiplex PCR, and its TCRdb copy is limited to in-frame clones, with some not included. Seen here are about 270,000 clones, about 62% observed once, and the top ten hold 0.8% to 1%. Here the sequenced sample was CD4+ T cells sorted from blood, taken at roughly week 53, from a patient treated with tofacitinib. The receptor set was obtained from a human donor with alopecia areata.

The chain is built from TRBV7-8 and TRBJ1-4, with unresolved D. The CDR3 consists of 13 residues. The V and J ends lost 0 bases and 12 bases respectively, with 11 bases between them. Germline V lookup: CDR1 SGHVS, CDR2 FQNEAQ. For the CDR3, the DNA is TGTGCCAGCAGCTTAGCGCTAGGAGCCGAACTGTTTTTT. It translates to CASSLALGAELFF. Full variable domain (missing parts from reference TRBV7-8 and TRBJ1-4): GAGVSQSPRYKVAKRGQDVALRCDPISGHVSLFWYQQALGQGPEFLTYFQNEAQLDKSGLPSDRFFAERPEGSVSTLKIQRTQQEDSAVYLCASSLALGAELFFGSGTQLSVL.

The CDR3 here is CSAIRDQAYEQYF. CDR3 nucleotide sequence: TGCAGCGCCATCAGAGACCAAGCCTACGAGCAGTACTTC. The rearrangement links TRBV29-1 to TRBJ2-7; D gene uncertain. Trimming stripped 7 bases from V and 2 bases from J, with 15 bases between. CDR3 length equals 13 residues. Germline V gene sequence: CDR1 SQVTM, CDR2 ANQGSEA.

The chain uses TRBV5-6 and TRBJ1-1; 7 bases map to TRBD1. The junction had 10 bases not matched to a gene; V was cut back by 4 bases and J by 7 bases. Germline lookup yields CDR1 SGHDT and CDR2 YYEEEE. This CDR3 is built from 14 residues. CDR3: CASSLTGAEGEAFF. The CDR3 region has the DNA TGTGCCAGCAGCCTCACAGGGGCCGAGGGTGAAGCTTTCTTT.

J is TRBJ2-5 and V is TRBV29-1, with D uncertain. The CDR3 runs 13 residues. The V and J ends lost 7 bases and 3 bases respectively, with 15 bases between them. CDR1 SQVTM and CDR2 ANQGSEA come from the germline V gene. In nucleotides, the CDR3 is TGCAGCGCGGGCAGACCGCACGAAGAGACCCAGTACTTC. Translated, it gives CSAGRPHEETQYF. The variable domain in full, completed from reference TRBV29-1 and TRBJ2-5, reads SAVISQKPSRDICQRGTSLTIQCQVDSQVTMMFWYRQQPGQSLTLIATANQGSEATYESGFVIDKFPISRPNLTFSTLTVSNMSPEDSSIYLCSAGRPHEETQYFGPGTRLLVL.

This clone was observed a few times. V usage is TRBV30 and J usage is TRBJ1-1, with unresolved D. This CDR3 region has 12 residues. Germline loops: CDR1 GTSNPN, CDR2 SVGIG (reference sequence). V dropped 0 bases and J dropped 5 bases, with 7 bases sitting between them. DNA of the CDR3: TGTGCCTGGAGTGTAAGAGCAACTGAAGCTTTCTTT. It specifies CAWSVRATEAFF.

The rearrangement links TRBV6-5 to TRBJ2-5, with 12 bases matching TRBD2. Losses at the gene ends were 0 bases for V and 5 bases for J; bases not matched to a gene: 4. The CDR3 length is 16 residues. The germline V gene encodes CDR1 MNHEY and CDR2 SVGAGI. The CDR3 spells CASSYSLAGGLETQYF. CDR3 nucleotides: TGTGCCAGCAGTTACTCACTAGCGGGGGGTTTGGAGACCCAGTACTTC.

The chain recombines TRBV5-1 with TRBJ1-5, with D perhaps TRBD1 (6 bases). In germline, CDR1 is SGHRS, CDR2 YFSETQ. V lost 2 bases and J lost 0, with 12 bases in between. The CDR3 sequence is 16 residues long. The DNA of the CDR3 is TGCGCCAGCAGCTTACAGGGAGGGGATAGCAATCAGCCCCAGCATTTT. This sequence encodes CASSLQGGDSNQPQHF.

Concerning this clone: Within the sample, other DNA sequences also encode this same CDR3. The CDR3 DNA reads as TGCAGTGCTCGGGACAGCTATGGCTACACCTTC. Its translation: CSARDSYGYTF. J is TRBJ1-2 and V is TRBV20-1; 7 bases are shared with TRBD1. The CDR3 extends over 11 amino acids. V lost 5 bases, J lost 4 bases, and 1 base stayed unmatched. Germline V CDR1 and CDR2: DFQATT, SNEGSKA (reference sequence).

V is TRBV6-6 and J is TRBJ2-5; possible D gene TRBD1, 6 bases. The germline V gene encodes CDR1 MNHNY and CDR2 SVGAGI (reference sequence). The germline V and J ends were trimmed by 4 bases and 9 bases, with 15 bases remaining between them. The CDR3 length is 13 residues. The CDR3 is CASSSPNRGSQYF. CDR3 nucleotide sequence: TGTGCCAGCAGTTCCCCTAATAGGGGGTCCCAGTACTTC.

The gene calls are TRBV4-1 and TRBJ2-7; 8 bases map to TRBD1. V was pared by 1 base and J by 1 base, with 9 bases of the junction left unmatched. The germline CDR1 and CDR2 sequences are MGHRA and YSYEKL. The CDR3 is 17 amino acids. The chain's CDR3 is CASSQGLGQGSSYEQYF. As DNA, the CDR3 is TGCGCCAGCAGCCAAGGACTCGGACAGGGATCGTCCTACGAGCAGTACTTC.

The chain has TRBV7-6 and TRBJ2-5, with TRBD2 as a possible D gene (6 bases). CDR3 length equals 14 residues. Germline CDR1 and CDR2: SGHVS and FNYEAQ. Trimming pared 5 bases from V and 5 bases from J, leaving 15 bases between. DNA of the CDR3: TGTGCCAGCAGCCTGGGACTCCCAGGCGAGACCCAGTACTTC. Translation gives CASSLGLPGETQYF.

This clone appeared a few times. The chain combines TRBV7-8 with TRBJ2-1, with 12 nucleotides matching TRBD1. CDR1 SGHVS and CDR2 FQNEAQ come from the germline V gene. The CDR3 sequence is 16 residues long. J was trimmed by 4 bases and V by 2 bases; bases with no gene match: 3. The CDR3 is CASSLLGQGAYNEQFF. CDR3 bases: TGTGCCAGCAGCTTATTGGGACAGGGGGCGTACAATGAGCAGTTCTTC.

About this clone itself: This may arise from a read error, as a much more abundant clone is one base away. The rearrangement links TRBV2 to TRBJ2-1; D is uncertain. In germline, CDR1 is SNHLY, CDR2 FYNNEI. This CDR3 is 11 amino acids long. The germline V and J ends were trimmed by 6 bases and 3 bases, with 3 bases remaining between them. CDR3 sequence: CASRNYNEQFF. Written as DNA, the CDR3 is TGTGCCAGCAGGAACTACAATGAGCAGTTCTTC.

V is TRBV10-3 and J is TRBJ1-5; the D is unclear. Germline values: CDR1 ENHRY, CDR2 SYGVKD. The CDR3 runs to 13 residues. V lost 5 bases to trimming and J lost 2 bases, with 7 bases between them. CDR3 sequence: CAISTDGNQPQHF. CDR3 nucleotides: TGTGCCATCAGTACAGACGGCAATCAGCCCCAGCATTTT.

Note on this clone: Other DNA sequences from this sample encode an identical CDR3 as well. The chain joins TRBV5-1 to TRBJ1-1; D unresolved. This CDR3 region has 13 residues. Germline V gene sequence: CDR1 SGHRS, CDR2 YFSETQ. Trimming stripped 0 bases from V and 2 bases from J, with 5 bases between. The CDR3 DNA follows: TGCGCCAGCAGCTTGGCAGCTAACACTGAAGCTTTCTTT. Translating it yields CASSLAANTEAFF.

This chain links TRBV12-5 with TRBJ2-1; no clear D gene. CDR1 is LGHNT and CDR2 is FRNRAP in the germline V gene. The CDR3 loop spans 13 amino acids. The ends were cut back, 5 bases at V and 6 bases at J, with 11 bases in the middle. The CDR3 loop is CASGPVGGNEQFF. CDR3 coding DNA: TGTGCTAGTGGTCCTGTGGGCGGCAATGAGCAGTTCTTC. The full variable domain, rest sourced from reference TRBV12-5 and TRBJ2-1, is DARVTQTPRHKVTEMGQEVTMRCQPILGHNTVFWYRQTMMQGLELLAYFRNRAPLDDSGMPKDRFSAEMPDATLATLKIQPSEPRDSAVYFCASGPVGGNEQFFGPGTRLTVL.

This clone has only a few counts. The gene calls are TRBV9 and TRBJ2-3; tentatively, D is TRBD2 (6 bases). V was trimmed by 2 bases and J by 5 bases, leaving 18 bases between them. Germline-derived CDR1 and CDR2 are SGDLS and YYNGEE. This CDR3 has 16 amino acids. CDR3 bases: TGTGCCAGCAGCGTGGGCGGGGTGTCGAGAGGAGATACGCAGTATTTT. This codes for CASSVGGVSRGDTQYF.

The chain recombines TRBV4-1 with TRBJ2-7; D perhaps matches TRBD2 (5 bases). The CDR3 has 14 residues. V dropped 0 bases and J dropped 7 bases, with 13 bases sitting between them. Per the germline V gene, CDR1 is MGHRA and CDR2 is YSYEKL. CDR3 DNA sequence: TGCGCCAGCAGCCAAGATGGGCTAGCTGGGGAGCAGTACTTC. Translating it yields CASSQDGLAGEQYF.

This clone was seen a few times. J is TRBJ2-1 and V is TRBV18; no clear D gene. The CDR3 consists of 12 residues. Looked up from germline, CDR1 is KGHSH and CDR2 is LQKENI. Trimming pared 11 bases from V and 0 bases from J, leaving 8 bases between. The DNA for the CDR3 is TGTGCCGGCGCCAGCTCCTACAATGAGCAGTTCTTC. This sequence encodes CAGASSYNEQFF.

V is TRBV5-4 and J is TRBJ2-1, with 7 bases that match TRBD1. V lost 4 bases to trimming and J lost 5 bases; unmatched junction nucleotides: 3. The CDR3 has 13 residues. Germline CDR1 reads SGHNT; CDR2 reads YYREEE (reference sequence). This CDR3 reads CASSGDRNNEQFF. Here the CDR3 DNA reads TGTGCCAGCAGCGGGGACAGAAACAATGAGCAGTTCTTC. The full variable domain, completed using reference TRBV5-4 and TRBJ2-1, is ETGVTQSPTHLIKTRGQQVTLRCSSQSGHNTVSWYQQALGQGPQFIFQYYREEENGRGNFPPRFSGLQFPNYSSELNVNALELDDSALYLCASSGDRNNEQFFGPGTRLTVL.

This clone was detected only a few times. This chain links TRBV4-2 with TRBJ1-1; D is uncertain. The CDR3 loop spans 14 amino acids. V lost 0 bases and J 5 bases, leaving 10 bases between the germline ends. Germline CDR1 is LGHNA and CDR2 is YNFKEQ. This CDR3 reads CASSQEPLSTEAFF. The CDR3 DNA reads TGTGCCAGCAGCCAAGAACCGCTCTCAACTGAAGCTTTCTTT.

The count of this clone is one. The same CDR3 can be traced to other DNA sequences in this sample. The chain uses TRBV29-1 and TRBJ2-7; possible D gene TRBD1, 5 bases. The CDR3 has 11 amino acids. The V gene's germline CDR1 is SQVTM and CDR2 ANQGSEA. V was clipped by 6 bases and J by 2 bases, with 8 bases between them. This CDR3 reads CSVQGAYEQYF. The CDR3 DNA follows: TGCAGCGTGCAGGGTGCCTACGAGCAGTACTTC.

This chain joins TRBV5-6 and TRBJ2-1; tentative D call: TRBD1 (5 bases). Germline V gives CDR1 SGHDT, CDR2 YYEEEE. The CDR3 runs 15 residues. The V end was cut by 5 bases, the J end by 4 bases, with 16 bases between. CDR3 sequence (DNA): TGTGCCAGCAGTTCCTTAGACAGCAAATACAATGAGCAGTTCTTC. Protein sequence: CASSSLDSKYNEQFF.

This clone has more than one count but fewer than ten. This chain joins TRBV7-9 and TRBJ2-1; 16 positions agree with TRBD2. Unmatched junction bases numbered 11, after V lost 4 bases and J lost 11 bases. The CDR3 totals 17 residues. Germline V gives CDR1 SEHNR, CDR2 FQNEAQ (reference sequence). The CDR3 loop is CASSSTGLAGGHGKQFF. The CDR3 DNA reads TGTGCCAGCAGCTCGACGGGACTAGCGGGGGGGCACGGTAAGCAGTTCTTC.

This clone was detected once. The chain joins TRBV15 to TRBJ1-1, with D maybe TRBD1 (6 bases). The germline V gene has CDR1 LNHNV and CDR2 YYDKDF (reference sequence). CDR3 size: 15 residues. Trimming cost V 0 bases and J 7 bases, with 15 bases left between them. Here the CDR3 DNA reads TGTGCCACCAGCAGAGATATTGGGGGCGTTGGTGAAGCTTTCTTT. Translating gives CATSRDIGGVGEAFF.